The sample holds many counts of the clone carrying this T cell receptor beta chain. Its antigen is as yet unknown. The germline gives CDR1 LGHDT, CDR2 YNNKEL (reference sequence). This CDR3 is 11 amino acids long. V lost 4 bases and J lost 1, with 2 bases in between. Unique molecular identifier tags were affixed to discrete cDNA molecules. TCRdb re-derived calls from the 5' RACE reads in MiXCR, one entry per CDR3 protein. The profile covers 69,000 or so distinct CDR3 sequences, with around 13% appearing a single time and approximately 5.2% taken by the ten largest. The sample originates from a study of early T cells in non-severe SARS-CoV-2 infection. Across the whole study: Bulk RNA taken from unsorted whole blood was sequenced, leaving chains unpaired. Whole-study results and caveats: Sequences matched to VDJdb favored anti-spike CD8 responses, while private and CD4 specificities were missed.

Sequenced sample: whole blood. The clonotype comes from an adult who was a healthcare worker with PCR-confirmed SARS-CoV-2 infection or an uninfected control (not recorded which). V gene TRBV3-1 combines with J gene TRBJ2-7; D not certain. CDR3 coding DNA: TGTGCCAGCAGCCGGTCCTACGAGCAGTACTTC. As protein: CASSRSYEQYF.